This TCR beta chain was observed in a study of T-cell memory formation after mild COVID-19. Study-level information: Across donors, TCR clusters were largely donor specific.

The table lists this clonotype with a few counts. Its antigen is unidentified. V was pared by 6 bases and J by 2 bases, with 11 bases of the junction left unmatched. The V gene's germline CDR1 is MGHRA and CDR2 YSYEKL. This CDR3 region has 16 residues. General observations from the study: Day 15 to 85 contracting clones showed balanced CD4/CD8; later expanders leaned CD4+. The authors did not confirm SARS-CoV-2 specificity of second-wave clones peaking day 37. Pre-infection memory already had some responding clones, implying cross-reactive memory joined.

TCRdb fed the 5' RACE reads into MiXCR, producing one record per CDR3 protein. The sample lists roughly 550,000 distinct CDR3 sequences; roughly 22% were seen once. Sequenced sample: PBMCs or a T cell subset sorted from them (not recorded which). This chain joins TRBV4-1 and TRBJ1-2; 8 bases are a match to TRBD1. The TCR was taken from an adult woman who had mild COVID-19 (a few samples of this study predate the infection). Cell type and time point are not known. CDR3 in amino acids: CASSLQGGRENYGYTF. CDR3 sequence (DNA): TGCGCCAGCAGTCTACAGGGGGGCAGGGAAAACTATGGCTACACCTTC.